This entry concerns a single TCR beta chain. Antigen specificity is unknown. Repertoires were generated with immunoSEQ multiplex PCR, while TCRdb's copy carries only in-frame clones and drops some. The data hold about 7,500 clones, with over 70% observed a single time. Samples were taken several times over chemoradiotherapy. The data are from a study of chemoradiotherapy in HPV16-positive cancers. Study-level background: Candidate HPV-specific clones and shared TCR motifs came from a couple of HPV16-positive patients.

The germline gives CDR1 SNHLY, CDR2 FYNNEI. This CDR3 spans 12 amino acids. V gave up 7 bases and J gave up 4 bases, with 10 bases separating them. Study-wide findings and caveats: Non-HPV-specific T cells did not expand in tumors during treatment, whereas candidate HPV-specific clones and E7-related motifs did. HPV-specific T cells were functionally defined from only a couple of HPV16-positive patients.

The sequence came from a human donor with HPV-associated anogenital cancer. The chain couples TRBV2 to TRBJ1-2; D is perhaps TRBD1 (5 bases). The specimen was tumor tissue, collected from a patient who underwent chemoradiotherapy. The CDR3 loop is CASTGTIYGYTF. The CDR3 DNA reads TGTGCCAGCACCGGGACGATCTATGGCTACACCTTC. Full variable domain (rest looked up from reference TRBV2 and TRBJ1-2): EPEVTQTPSHQVTQMGQEVILRCVPISNHLYFYWYRQILGQKVEFLVSFYNNEISEKSEIFDDQFSVERPDGSNFTLKIRSTKLEDSAMYFCASTGTIYGYTFGSGTRLTVV.